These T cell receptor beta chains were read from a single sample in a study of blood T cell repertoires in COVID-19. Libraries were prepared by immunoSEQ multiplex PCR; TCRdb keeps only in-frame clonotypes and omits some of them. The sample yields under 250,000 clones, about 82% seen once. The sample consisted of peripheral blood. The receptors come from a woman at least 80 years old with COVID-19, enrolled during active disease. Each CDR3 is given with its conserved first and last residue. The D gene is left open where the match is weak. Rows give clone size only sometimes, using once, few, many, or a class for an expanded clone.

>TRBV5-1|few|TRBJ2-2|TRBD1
CASSSTTGGGELFF
TGCGCCAGCAGCTCGACCACAGGGGGCGGGGAGCTGTTTTTT
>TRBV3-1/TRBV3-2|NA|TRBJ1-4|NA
CASSQGGGPTNEKLFF
TGTGCCAGCAGCCAAGGCGGGGGTCCAACTAATGAAAAACTGTTTTTT
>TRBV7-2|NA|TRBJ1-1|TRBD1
CASSPSWTGRYTEAFF
TGTGCCAGCAGCCCATCCTGGACAGGGCGGTACACTGAAGCTTTCTTT
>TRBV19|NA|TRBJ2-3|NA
CASSLRGSDTQYF
TGTGCCAGTAGCCTGAGAGGGAGCGATACGCAGTATTTT
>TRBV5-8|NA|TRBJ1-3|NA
CASSPRQISGNTIYF
TGTGCCAGCAGCCCCAGACAGATCTCTGGAAACACCATATATTTT
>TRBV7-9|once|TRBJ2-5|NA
CASSLDGSGQETQYF
TGTGCCAGCAGCTTAGATGGGAGCGGACAAGAGACCCAGTACTTC
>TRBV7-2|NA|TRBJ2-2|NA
CASSLVVTRAGGELFF
TGTGCCAGCAGCTTAGTTGTCACGAGGGCGGGCGGGGAGCTGTTTTTT
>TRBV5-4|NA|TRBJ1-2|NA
CASSLEGLSNYGYTF
TGTGCCAGCAGCTTGGAAGGTCTTAGCAACTATGGCTACACCTTC
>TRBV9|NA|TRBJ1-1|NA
CASSAQGAMNTEAFF
TGTGCCAGCAGCGCCCAAGGGGCCATGAACACTGAAGCTTTCTTT
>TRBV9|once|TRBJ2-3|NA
CASSVQGPSSDTQYF
TGTGCCAGCAGCGTCCAGGGGCCAAGTTCAGATACGCAGTATTTT
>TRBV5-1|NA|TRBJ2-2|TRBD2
CASSLGLVATGELFF
TGCGCCAGCAGTCTGGGACTAGTGGCGACCGGGGAGCTGTTTTTT
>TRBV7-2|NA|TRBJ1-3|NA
CASSFGGSSGNTIYF
TGTGCCAGCAGCTTCGGGGGGAGCTCTGGAAACACCATATATTTT
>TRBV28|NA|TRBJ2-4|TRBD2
CASGRGVGLQYF
TGTGCCAGCGGGCGGGGGGTTGGTCTTCAGTACTTC
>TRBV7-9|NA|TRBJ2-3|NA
CASSPLGGGGGHTDTQYF
TGTGCCAGCAGCCCATTGGGAGGTGGCGGGGGCCACACAGATACGCAGTATTTT
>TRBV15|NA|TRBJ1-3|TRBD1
CATSSPLGQGRGNTIYF
TGTGCCACCAGCAGTCCCTTGGGACAGGGCAGGGGAAACACCATATATTTT
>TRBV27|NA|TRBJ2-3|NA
CASAVRGTDTQYF
TGTGCCAGCGCCGTCAGGGGAACAGATACGCAGTATTTT
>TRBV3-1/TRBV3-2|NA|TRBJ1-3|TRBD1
CASSPGGMPGNTIYF
TGTGCCAGCAGCCCAGGGGGTATGCCTGGAAACACCATATATTTT
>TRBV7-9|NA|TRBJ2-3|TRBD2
CASSLGGGSFTDTQYF
TGTGCCAGCAGCTTAGGCGGGGGATCCTTCACAGATACGCAGTATTTT
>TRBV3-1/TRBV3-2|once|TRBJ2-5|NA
CASSPRRGNQETQYF
TGTGCCAGCAGCCCCCGGCGGGGCAACCAAGAGACCCAGTACTTC
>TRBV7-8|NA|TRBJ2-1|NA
CASSLGTANEQFF
TGTGCCAGCAGCTTAGGCACAGCCAATGAGCAGTTCTTC
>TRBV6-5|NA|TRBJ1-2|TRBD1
CASRGTGNYGYTF
TGTGCCAGCAGGGGGACAGGGAACTATGGCTACACCTTC
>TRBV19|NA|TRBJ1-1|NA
CASSKAGNTEAFF
TGTGCCAGTAGTAAAGCAGGGAACACTGAAGCTTTCTTT
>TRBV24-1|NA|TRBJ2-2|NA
CATSYGAGELFF
TGTGCCACCAGTTACGGGGCCGGGGAGCTGTTTTTT
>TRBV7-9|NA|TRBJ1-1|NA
CASSLRGPTGTEAFF
TGTGCCAGCAGCTTAAGGGGACCGACAGGCACTGAAGCTTTCTTT
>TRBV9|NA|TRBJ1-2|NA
CASSRRQESNYGYTF
TGTGCCAGCAGCAGACGACAAGAATCTAACTATGGCTACACCTTC
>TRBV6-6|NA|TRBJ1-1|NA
CASSPHRGKPMNTEAFF
TGTGCCAGCAGTCCACACCGGGGGAAACCAATGAACACTGAAGCTTTCTTT
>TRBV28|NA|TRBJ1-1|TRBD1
CAVARAGGTEAFF
TGTGCCGTCGCCAGGGCAGGGGGCACTGAAGCTTTCTTT
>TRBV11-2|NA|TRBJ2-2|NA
CASSPQLTGNTGELFF
TGTGCCAGCAGCCCGCAATTGACAGGGAACACCGGGGAGCTGTTTTTT
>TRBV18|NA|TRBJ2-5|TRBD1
CASSSMTGYEETQYF
TGTGCCAGCTCAAGCATGACAGGGTATGAAGAGACCCAGTACTTC
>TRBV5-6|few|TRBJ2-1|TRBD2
CASSPIGLAGYNEQFF
TGTGCCAGCAGCCCCATCGGACTAGCGGGGTACAATGAGCAGTTCTTC
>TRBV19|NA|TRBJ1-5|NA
CASSTSDRLGPQHF
TGTGCCAGTAGTACCTCGGACAGACTCGGCCCCCAGCATTTT
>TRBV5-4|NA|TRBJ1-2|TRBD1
CASSGDSYGYTF
TGTGCCAGCAGCGGGGACAGCTATGGCTACACCTTC
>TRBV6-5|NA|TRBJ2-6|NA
CASTSGANVLTF
TGTGCCAGCACGTCGGGGGCCAACGTCCTGACTTTC
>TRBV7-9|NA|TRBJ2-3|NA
CASSYGTGYSTDTQYF
TGTGCCAGCAGCTACGGGACTGGCTATAGCACAGATACGCAGTATTTT
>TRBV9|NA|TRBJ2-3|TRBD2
CASSGPGGTDTQYF
TGTGCCAGCAGCGGACCGGGGGGGACAGATACGCAGTATTTT
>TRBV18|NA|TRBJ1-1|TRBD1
CASSLNLGQGLAEAFF
TGTGCCAGCTCACTGAACTTGGGACAGGGCTTAGCTGAAGCTTTCTTT
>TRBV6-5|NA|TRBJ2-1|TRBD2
CATTSGGASYEQFF
TGTGCCACTACTAGCGGGGGGGCCAGTTATGAGCAGTTCTTC
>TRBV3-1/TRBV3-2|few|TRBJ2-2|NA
CASSQGLNTGELFF
TGTGCCAGCAGCCAAGGTCTGAACACCGGGGAGCTGTTTTTT
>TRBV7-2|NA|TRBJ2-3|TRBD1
CASSLMDRGTDTQYF
TGTGCCAGCAGCTTAATGGACAGGGGGACAGATACGCAGTATTTT
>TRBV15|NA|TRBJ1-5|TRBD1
CATRAGGTNQGVNQPQHF
TGTGCCACCAGGGCGGGGGGGACTAATCAGGGGGTCAATCAGCCCCAGCATTTT
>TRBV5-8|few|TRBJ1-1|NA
CASSRLTGIRNTEAFF
TGTGCCAGCAGCCGTCTTACAGGGATTCGGAACACTGAAGCTTTCTTT
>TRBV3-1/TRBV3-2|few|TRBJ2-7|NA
CASSLRGTEAYEQYF
TGTGCCAGCAGCCTACGGGGGACCGAAGCCTACGAGCAGTACTTC
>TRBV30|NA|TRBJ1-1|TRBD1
CAGGGSLNTEAFF
TGTGCCGGAGGGGGCTCCTTGAACACTGAAGCTTTCTTT
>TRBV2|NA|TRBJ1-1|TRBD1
CASERDRTNTEAFF
TGTGCCAGCGAACGGGACAGGACGAACACTGAAGCTTTCTTT
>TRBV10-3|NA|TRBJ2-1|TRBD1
CAIRPSGGHEQFF
TGTGCCATCAGGCCCTCAGGGGGCCATGAGCAGTTCTTC
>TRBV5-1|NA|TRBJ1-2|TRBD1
CASSRNGQEGYGYTF
TGCGCCAGCAGCCGGAATGGACAGGAAGGCTATGGCTACACCTTC